A selection of T cell receptor beta chains follows, all from one sample in a study of blood T cell repertoires in COVID-19. Sequencing was performed with immunoSEQ multiplex PCR; in TCRdb, only in-frame clones are kept and a portion is missing. There are 200,000 to 250,000 clones in the sample; 70% to 90% occur only once, and approximately 2.8% lies in the top ten. What was sequenced was PBMCs or T cells enriched from blood (not recorded which). These receptors originate from a woman aged 45-65 years in a cohort exposed to, infected with or recovered from COVID-19 (not recorded which). Both conserved end residues are trimmed from each CDR3. The order of the fields is V gene, J gene, CDR3 protein.

V gene: TRBV6-2/TRBV6-3; J gene: TRBJ2-3; CDR3 protein: ASSLRTGTTDTQY
V gene: TRBV2; J gene: TRBJ1-5; CDR3 protein: ASTGNSNQPQH
V gene: TRBV4-1; J gene: TRBJ2-7; CDR3 protein: ASSKYGVSYEQY
V gene: TRBV2; J gene: TRBJ1-2; CDR3 protein: ASGRGSYGYT
V gene: TRBV6-1; J gene: TRBJ1-5; CDR3 protein: ASSDLSGTGFSSNQPQH
V gene: TRBV5-6; J gene: TRBJ2-5; CDR3 protein: ASRPRRQGSKTQY
V gene: TRBV3-1/TRBV3-2; J gene: TRBJ2-1; CDR3 protein: ASSQDSGGYNEQF
V gene: TRBV5-4; J gene: TRBJ2-1; CDR3 protein: ASTQGARNEQF
V gene: TRBV5-1; J gene: TRBJ1-4; CDR3 protein: ASSSGQGATNEKLF
V gene: TRBV19; J gene: TRBJ2-1; CDR3 protein: ASALGSGGLPSSYNEQF
V gene: TRBV6-2/TRBV6-3; J gene: TRBJ2-5; CDR3 protein: ASSYKPGGLGETQY
V gene: TRBV4-3; J gene: TRBJ1-1; CDR3 protein: ASSQDTSANTEAF
V gene: TRBV7-6; J gene: TRBJ1-4; CDR3 protein: ASSLLSQGAIWGEKLF
V gene: TRBV5-8; J gene: TRBJ2-3; CDR3 protein: ASSLLAGTDTQY